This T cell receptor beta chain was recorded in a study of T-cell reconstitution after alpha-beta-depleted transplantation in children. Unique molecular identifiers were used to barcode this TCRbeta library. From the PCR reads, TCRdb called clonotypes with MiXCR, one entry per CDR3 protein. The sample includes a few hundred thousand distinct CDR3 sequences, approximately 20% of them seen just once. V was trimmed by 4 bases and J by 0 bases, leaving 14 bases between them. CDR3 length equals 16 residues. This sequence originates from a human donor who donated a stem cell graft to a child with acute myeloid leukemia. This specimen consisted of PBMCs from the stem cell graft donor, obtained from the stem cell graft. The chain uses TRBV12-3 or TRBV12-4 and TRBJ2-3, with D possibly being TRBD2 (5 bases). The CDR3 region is CASSSGGAPSTDTQYF. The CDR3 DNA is TGTGCCAGCAGTTCAGGAGGCGCACCTAGCACAGATACGCAGTATTTT.